This paragraph reports one T cell receptor (beta chain). Its antigen is unidentified. J lost 3 bases, V lost 11 bases, and 4 bases had no gene match. Germline loops: CDR1 SNHLY, CDR2 FYNNEI. The CDR3 spans 11 residues. The data are from a study of cytomegalovirus exposure and HLA in healthy donors. Study-level information: The study placed 80% to 90% of its approximately 360 genotyped donors in the Caucasian-associated ancestry cluster.

The PCR made use of 60 Vbeta and 13 Jbeta primers. Data came from immunoSEQ multiplex PCR; TCRdb stores just in-frame clones and leaves some out. This repertoire shows about 92,000 clones, about three quarters found once; its top ten account for about 7%. Study conclusions and caveats: Presence/absence analyses supposed approximately even sequencing depth among donors. HLA restriction was apparent for most CMV-associated TCR beta chains in a later analysis.

The sample consisted of PBMCs. The TCR sequence derives from a man aged 50-60 years in good health and CMV-seropositive. The chain has TRBV2 and TRBJ2-7; 7 bases are shared with TRBD2. The CDR3 sequence is CAARGDYEQYF. Here the CDR3 DNA reads TGTGCCGCTCGGGGGGACTACGAGCAGTACTTC.